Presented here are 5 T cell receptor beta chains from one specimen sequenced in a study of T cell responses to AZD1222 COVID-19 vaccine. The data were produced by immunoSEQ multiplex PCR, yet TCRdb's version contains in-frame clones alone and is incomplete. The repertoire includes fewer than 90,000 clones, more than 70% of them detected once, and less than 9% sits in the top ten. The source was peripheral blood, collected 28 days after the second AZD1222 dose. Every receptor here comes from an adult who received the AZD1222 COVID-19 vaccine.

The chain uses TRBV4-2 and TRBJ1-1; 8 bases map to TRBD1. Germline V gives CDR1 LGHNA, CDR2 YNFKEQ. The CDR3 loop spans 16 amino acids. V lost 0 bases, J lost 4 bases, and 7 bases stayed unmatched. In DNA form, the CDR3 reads TGTGCCAGCAGCCAAGATCTCAGGGGGCTGATCACTGAAGCTTTCTTT. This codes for CASSQDLRGLITEAFF.

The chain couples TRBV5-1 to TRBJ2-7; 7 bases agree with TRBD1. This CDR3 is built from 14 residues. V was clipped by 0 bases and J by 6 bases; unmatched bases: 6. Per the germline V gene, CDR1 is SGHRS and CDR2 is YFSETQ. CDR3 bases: TGCGCCAGCAGCTTGGTTAGGGGGCCTGGCGAGCAGTACTTC. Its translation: CASSLVRGPGEQYF.

CDR3 sequence reads: CATSDPRRPAETQYF. CDR3 DNA sequence: TGTGCCACCAGTGATCCCCGCCGGCCGGCAGAGACCCAGTACTTC. The J gene is TRBJ2-5, the V gene TRBV24-1, with D unresolved. The CDR3 has 15 amino acids. Trimming cost V 3 bases and J 4 bases, with 14 bases left between them. CDR1 and CDR2 (germline): KGHDR, SFDVKD.

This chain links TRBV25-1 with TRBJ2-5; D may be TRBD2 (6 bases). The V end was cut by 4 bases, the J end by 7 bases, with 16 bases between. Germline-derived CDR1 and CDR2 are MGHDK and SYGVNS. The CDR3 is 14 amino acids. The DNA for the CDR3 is TGTGCCAGCAGTGTCGAGCGGGTGGGTGGGACCCAGTACTTC. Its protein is CASSVERVGGTQYF. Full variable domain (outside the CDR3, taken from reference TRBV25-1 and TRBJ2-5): EADIYQTPRYLVIGTGKKITLECSQTMGHDKMYWYQQDPGMELHLIHYSYGVNSTEKGDLSSESTVSRIRTEHFPLTLESARPSHTSQYLCASSVERVGGTQYFGPGTRLLVL.

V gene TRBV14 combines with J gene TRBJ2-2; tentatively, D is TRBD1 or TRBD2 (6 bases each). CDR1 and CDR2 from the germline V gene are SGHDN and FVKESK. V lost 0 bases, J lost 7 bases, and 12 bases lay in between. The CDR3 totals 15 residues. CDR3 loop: CASSQDLGGGGELFF. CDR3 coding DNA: TGTGCCAGCAGCCAAGATTTAGGGGGAGGCGGGGAGCTGTTTTTT. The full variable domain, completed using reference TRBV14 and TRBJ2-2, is EAGVTQFPSHSVIEKGQTVTLRCDPISGHDNLYWYRRVMGKEIKFLLHFVKESKQDESGMPNNRFLAERTGGTYSTLKVQPAELEDSGVYFCASSQDLGGGGELFFGEGSRLTVL.